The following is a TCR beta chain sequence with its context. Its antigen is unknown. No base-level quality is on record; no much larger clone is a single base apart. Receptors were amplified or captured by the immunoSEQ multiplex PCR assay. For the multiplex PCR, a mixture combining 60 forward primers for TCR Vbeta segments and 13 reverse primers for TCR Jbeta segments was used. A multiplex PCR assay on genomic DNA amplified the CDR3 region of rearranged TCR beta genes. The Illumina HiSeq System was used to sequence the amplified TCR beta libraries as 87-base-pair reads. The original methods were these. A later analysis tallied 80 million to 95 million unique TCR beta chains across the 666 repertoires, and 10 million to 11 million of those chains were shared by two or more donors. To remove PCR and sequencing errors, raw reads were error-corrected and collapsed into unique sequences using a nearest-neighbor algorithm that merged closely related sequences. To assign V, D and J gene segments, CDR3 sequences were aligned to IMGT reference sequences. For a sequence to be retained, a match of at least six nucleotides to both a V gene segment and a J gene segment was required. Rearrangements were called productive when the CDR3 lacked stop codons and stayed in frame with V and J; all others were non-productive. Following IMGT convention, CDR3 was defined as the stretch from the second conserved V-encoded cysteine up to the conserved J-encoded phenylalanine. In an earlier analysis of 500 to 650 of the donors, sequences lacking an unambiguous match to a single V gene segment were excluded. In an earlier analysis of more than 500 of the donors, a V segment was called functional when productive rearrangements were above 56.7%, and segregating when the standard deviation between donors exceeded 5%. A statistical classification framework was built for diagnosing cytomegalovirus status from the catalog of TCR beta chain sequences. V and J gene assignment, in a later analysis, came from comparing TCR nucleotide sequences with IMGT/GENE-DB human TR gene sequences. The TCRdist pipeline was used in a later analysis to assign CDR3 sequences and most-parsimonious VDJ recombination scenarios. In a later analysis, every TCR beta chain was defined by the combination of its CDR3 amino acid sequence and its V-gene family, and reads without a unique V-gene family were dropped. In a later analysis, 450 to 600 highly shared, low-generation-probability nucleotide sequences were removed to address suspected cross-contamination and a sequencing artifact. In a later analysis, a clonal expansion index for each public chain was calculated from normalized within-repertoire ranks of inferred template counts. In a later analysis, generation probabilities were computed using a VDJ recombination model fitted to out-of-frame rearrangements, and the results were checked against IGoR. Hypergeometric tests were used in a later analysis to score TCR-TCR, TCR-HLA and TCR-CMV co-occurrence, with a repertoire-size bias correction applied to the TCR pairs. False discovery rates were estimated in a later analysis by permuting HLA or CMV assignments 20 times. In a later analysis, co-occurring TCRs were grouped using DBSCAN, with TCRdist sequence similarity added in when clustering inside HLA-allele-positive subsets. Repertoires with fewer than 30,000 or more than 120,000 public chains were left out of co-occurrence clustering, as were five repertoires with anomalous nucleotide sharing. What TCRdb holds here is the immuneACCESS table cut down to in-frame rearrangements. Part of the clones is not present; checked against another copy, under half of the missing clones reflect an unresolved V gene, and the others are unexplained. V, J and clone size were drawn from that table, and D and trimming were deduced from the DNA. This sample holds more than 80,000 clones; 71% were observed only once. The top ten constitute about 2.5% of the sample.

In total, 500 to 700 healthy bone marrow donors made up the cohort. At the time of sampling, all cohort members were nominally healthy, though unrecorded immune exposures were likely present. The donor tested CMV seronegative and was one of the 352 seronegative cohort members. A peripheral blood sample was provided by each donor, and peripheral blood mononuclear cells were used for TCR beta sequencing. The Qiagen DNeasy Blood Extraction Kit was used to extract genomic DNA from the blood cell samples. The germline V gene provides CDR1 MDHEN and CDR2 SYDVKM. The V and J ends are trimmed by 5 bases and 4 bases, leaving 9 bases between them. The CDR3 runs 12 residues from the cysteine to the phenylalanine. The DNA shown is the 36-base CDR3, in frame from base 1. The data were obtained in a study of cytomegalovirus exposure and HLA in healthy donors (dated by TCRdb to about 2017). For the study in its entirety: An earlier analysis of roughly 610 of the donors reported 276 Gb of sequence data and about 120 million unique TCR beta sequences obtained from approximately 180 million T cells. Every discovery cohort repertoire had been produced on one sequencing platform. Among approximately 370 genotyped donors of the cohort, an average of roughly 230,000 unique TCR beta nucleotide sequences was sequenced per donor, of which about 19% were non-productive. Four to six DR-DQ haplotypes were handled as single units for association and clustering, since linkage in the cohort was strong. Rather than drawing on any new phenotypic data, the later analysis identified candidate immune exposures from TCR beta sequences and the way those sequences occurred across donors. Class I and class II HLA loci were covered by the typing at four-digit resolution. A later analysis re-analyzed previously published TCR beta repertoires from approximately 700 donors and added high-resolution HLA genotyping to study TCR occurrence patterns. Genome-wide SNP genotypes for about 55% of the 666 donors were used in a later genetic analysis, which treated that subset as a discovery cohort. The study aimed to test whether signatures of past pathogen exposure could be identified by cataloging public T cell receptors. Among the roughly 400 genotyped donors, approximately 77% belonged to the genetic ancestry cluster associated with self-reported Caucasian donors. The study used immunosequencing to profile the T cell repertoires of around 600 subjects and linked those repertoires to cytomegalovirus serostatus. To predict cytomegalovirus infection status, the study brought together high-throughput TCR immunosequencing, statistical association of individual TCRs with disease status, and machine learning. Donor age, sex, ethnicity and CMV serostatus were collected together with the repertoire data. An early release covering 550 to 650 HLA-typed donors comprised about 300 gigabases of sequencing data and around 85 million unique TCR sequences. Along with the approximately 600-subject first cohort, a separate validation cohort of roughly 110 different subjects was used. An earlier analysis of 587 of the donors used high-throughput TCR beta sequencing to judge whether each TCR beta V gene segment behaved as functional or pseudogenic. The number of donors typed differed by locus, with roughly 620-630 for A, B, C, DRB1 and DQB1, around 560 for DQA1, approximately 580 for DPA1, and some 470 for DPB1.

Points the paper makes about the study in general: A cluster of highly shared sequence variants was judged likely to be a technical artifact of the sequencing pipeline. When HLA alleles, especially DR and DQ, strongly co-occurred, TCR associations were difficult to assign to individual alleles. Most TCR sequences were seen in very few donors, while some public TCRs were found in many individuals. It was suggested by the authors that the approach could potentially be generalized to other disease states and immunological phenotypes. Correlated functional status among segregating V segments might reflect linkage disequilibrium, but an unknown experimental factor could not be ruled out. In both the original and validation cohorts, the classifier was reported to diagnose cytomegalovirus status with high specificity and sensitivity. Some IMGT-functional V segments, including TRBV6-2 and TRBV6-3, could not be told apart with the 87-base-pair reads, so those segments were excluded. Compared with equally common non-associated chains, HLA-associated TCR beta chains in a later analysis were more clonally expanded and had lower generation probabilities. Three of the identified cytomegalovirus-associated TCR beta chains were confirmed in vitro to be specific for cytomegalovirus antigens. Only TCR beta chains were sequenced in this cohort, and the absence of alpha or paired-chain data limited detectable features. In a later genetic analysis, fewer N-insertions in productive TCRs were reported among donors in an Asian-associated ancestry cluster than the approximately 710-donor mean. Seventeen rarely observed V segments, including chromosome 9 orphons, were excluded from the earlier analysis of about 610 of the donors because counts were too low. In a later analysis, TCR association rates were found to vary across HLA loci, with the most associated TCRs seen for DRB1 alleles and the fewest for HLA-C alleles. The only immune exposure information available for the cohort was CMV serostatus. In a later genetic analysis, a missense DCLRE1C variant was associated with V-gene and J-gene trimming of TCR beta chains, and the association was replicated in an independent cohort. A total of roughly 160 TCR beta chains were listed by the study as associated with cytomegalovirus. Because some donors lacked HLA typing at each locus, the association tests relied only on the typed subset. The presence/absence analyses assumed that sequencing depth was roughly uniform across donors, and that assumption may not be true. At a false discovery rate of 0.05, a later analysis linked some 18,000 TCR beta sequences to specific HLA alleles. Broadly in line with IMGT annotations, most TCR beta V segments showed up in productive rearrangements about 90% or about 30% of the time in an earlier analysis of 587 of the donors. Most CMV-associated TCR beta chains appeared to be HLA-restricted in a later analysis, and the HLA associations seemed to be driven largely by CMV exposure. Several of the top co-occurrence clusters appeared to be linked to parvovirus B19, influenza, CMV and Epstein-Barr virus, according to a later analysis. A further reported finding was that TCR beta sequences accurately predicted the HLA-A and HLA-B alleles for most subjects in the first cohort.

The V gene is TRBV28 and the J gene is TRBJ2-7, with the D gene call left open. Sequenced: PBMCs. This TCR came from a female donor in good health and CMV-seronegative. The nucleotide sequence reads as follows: TGTGCCAGCAGTGCCCCTAATTACGAGCAGTACTTC. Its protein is CASSAPNYEQYF.